Following are 28 T cell receptor beta chains from one sample sequenced in a study of blood T cell repertoires in COVID-19. Generated by immunoSEQ multiplex PCR, the TCRdb table keeps only in-frame clones and is missing some. The sample contains around 140,000 clones, 84% of which appear only once. Sequenced: peripheral blood. The receptors derive from a man in his sixties with acute or convalescent COVID-19.

The chain recombines TRBV6-5 with TRBJ2-7, with a weak D call TRBD1 (7 bases). Trimming shortened V by 8 bases and J by 7 bases, and 21 bases separated the two germline ends. Germline CDR1 reads MNHEY; CDR2 reads SVGAGI. The CDR3 runs to 14 residues. DNA for the CDR3: TGTGCCAGCGGTCCACAGGGGAGGAGTGGGGAGCAGTACTTC. This encodes CASGPQGRSGEQYF.

The chain carries TRBV3-1 (or the pseudogene TRBV3-2) and TRBJ2-4, with 7 nucleotides matching TRBD2. Losses at the gene ends were 0 bases for V and 5 bases for J; bases not matched to a gene: 7. Germline lookup yields CDR1 LGHDT and CDR2 YNNKEL (reference sequence). The CDR3 contains 16 residues. The DNA of the CDR3 is TGTGCCAGCAGCCAAGATAAGGGGAGGGTCCAAAACATTCAGTACTTC. Protein product: CASSQDKGRVQNIQYF.

This chain connects TRBV20-1 to TRBJ2-5, with D maybe TRBD2 (6 bases). The CDR3 is 11 amino acids. V was shortened by 6 bases and J by 3 bases, with 8 bases between the two germline ends. Looked up from germline, CDR1 is DFQATT and CDR2 is SNEGSKA (reference sequence). The DNA for the CDR3 is TGCAGTGCGACTAGTAAAGAGACCCAGTACTTC. It is translated as CSATSKETQYF.

The chain couples TRBV28 to TRBJ1-2; 7 bases map to TRBD1. Trimming removed 6 bases from V and 4 bases from J; junction bases left unmatched: 2. Germline V gives CDR1 MDHEN, CDR2 SYDVKM. CDR3 length: 12 residues. Here the CDR3 reads CASRRTGYGYTF. CDR3 DNA: TGTGCCAGCAGGCGGACAGGCTATGGCTACACCTTC.

The chain links TRBV7-9 to TRBJ2-1; 11 nucleotides agree with TRBD2. Trimming at V came to 5 bases and at J to 2 bases, leaving 5 bases not matched to a gene. Germline CDR1 and CDR2: SEHNR and FQNEAQ (reference sequence). CDR3 length equals 16 residues. Here the CDR3 reads CASSLLAGGTYNEQFF. In nucleotides, the CDR3 is TGTGCCAGCAGCCTCCTAGCGGGAGGAACCTACAATGAGCAGTTCTTC.

The chain has TRBV7-6 and TRBJ1-1, with no clear D. V was shortened by 3 bases and J by 1 base, with 9 bases between the two germline ends. The CDR3 runs to 14 residues. Looked up from germline, CDR1 is SGHVS and CDR2 is FNYEAQ. The CDR3 sequence is CASSFRGANTEAFF. DNA of the CDR3: TGTGCCAGCAGCTTCCGTGGAGCGAACACTGAAGCTTTCTTT.

V is TRBV7-6 and J is TRBJ2-1, with TRBD2 matching over 13 bases. Germline V gene data show CDR1 as SGHVS and CDR2 as FNYEAQ. CDR3 size: 15 residues. V lost 1 base to trimming and J lost 8 bases; unmatched junction nucleotides: 2. CDR3 residues: CASSLGTSGSYEQFF. The CDR3 DNA follows: TGTGCCAGCAGCTTAGGGACTAGCGGGAGTTATGAGCAGTTCTTC.

The V gene is TRBV5-4, the J gene TRBJ2-2, with D unclear. This CDR3 has 15 amino acids. Trimming pared 4 bases from V and 4 bases from J, leaving 14 bases between. Looked up from germline, CDR1 is SGHNT and CDR2 is YYREEE (reference sequence). The CDR3 spells CASSPLGRSTGELFF. The CDR3 region has the DNA TGTGCCAGCAGCCCGCTAGGAAGGTCCACCGGGGAGCTGTTTTTT. Variable domain in full (rest from reference TRBV5-4 and TRBJ2-2): ETGVTQSPTHLIKTRGQQVTLRCSSQSGHNTVSWYQQALGQGPQFIFQYYREEENGRGNFPPRFSGLQFPNYSSELNVNALELDDSALYLCASSPLGRSTGELFFGEGSRLTVL.

This clone has only a few counts. The chain recombines TRBV18 with TRBJ2-3, with D maybe TRBD2 (6 bases). The CDR3 extends over 13 amino acids. Trimming removed 6 bases from V and 9 bases from J, with 16 bases in between. CDR1 is KGHSH and CDR2 is LQKENI in the germline V gene. The CDR3 sequence: CASSLEVRDTQYF. The CDR3 nucleotides are TGTGCCAGCTCCCTGGAGGTGCGGGACACGCAGTATTTT.

The chain carries TRBV5-4 and TRBJ2-2; 7 bases map to TRBD2. J was trimmed by 7 bases and V by 2 bases; bases with no gene match: 2. CDR1 is SGHNT, CDR2 YYREEE, per germline (reference sequence). The CDR3 is made up of 13 amino acids. For the CDR3, the DNA is TGTGCCAGCAGCTTAGCGGGGCTCGGGGAGCTGTTTTTT. Translation: CASSLAGLGELFF.

The gene calls are TRBV6-5 and TRBJ2-1, with 8 bases fitting TRBD1. The CDR3 loop spans 14 amino acids. Germline-derived CDR1 and CDR2 are MNHEY and SVGAGI. The trim removed 8 bases at V and 2 bases at J, leaving 5 bases unmatched. The CDR3 is CASERTGTYNEQFF. CDR3 coding DNA: TGTGCCAGCGAAAGGACAGGGACCTACAATGAGCAGTTCTTC.

The genes are TRBV19 and TRBJ2-1; weak D call: TRBD2 (5 bases). The germline V gene encodes CDR1 LNHDA and CDR2 SQIVND (reference sequence). With 5 bases removed from V and 6 bases from J, the gap between germline ends came to 5 bases. The CDR3 consists of 11 residues. This CDR3 reads CASSEGNEQFF. In DNA form, the CDR3 reads TGTGCCAGTAGTGAGGGCAATGAGCAGTTCTTC. Together with reference TRBV19 and TRBJ2-1, the CDR3 gives the full variable domain: DGGITQSPKYLFRKEGQNVTLSCEQNLNHDAMYWYRQDPGQGLRLIYYSQIVNDFQKGDIAEGYSVSREKKESFPLTVTSAQKNPTAFYLCASSEGNEQFFGPGTRLTVL.

V and J are TRBV5-1 and TRBJ2-2, with D hard to call. This CDR3 region has 16 residues. Trimming stripped 0 bases from V and 5 bases from J, with 14 bases between. CDR1 and CDR2 (germline): SGHRS, YFSETQ. CDR3 amino acids: CASSLVPTTRTGELFF. CDR3 in DNA: TGCGCCAGCAGCTTGGTGCCCACCACGAGGACCGGGGAGCTGTTTTTT.

The rearrangement uses TRBV5-4 and TRBJ1-6; D not certain. Trimming left V 0 bases short and J 2 bases short, with 9 bases between. Germline V gene sequence: CDR1 SGHNT, CDR2 YYREEE (reference sequence). The CDR3 length is 16 residues. Here the CDR3 reads CASSLGEPAYNSPLHF. The CDR3 DNA reads as TGTGCCAGCAGCTTGGGTGAGCCGGCCTATAATTCACCCCTCCACTTT.

CDR3 DNA sequence: TGTGCCATCAGCCCTCTAGCGGCCTCCTACGAGCAGTACTTC. Its translation is CAISPLAASYEQYF. The chain has TRBV10-3 and TRBJ2-7; TRBD2 matches at 7 bases. The V segment lost 6 bases and the J segment 0 bases; nucleotides outside the gene matches: 5. This CDR3 comprises 14 residues. From germline, CDR1 is ENHRY and CDR2 SYGVKD.

This rearrangement joins TRBV3-1 (or the pseudogene TRBV3-2) to TRBJ1-1; D uncertain. V was clipped by 8 bases and J by 9 bases, with 16 bases between them. The CDR3 has 12 residues. In germline, CDR1 is LGHDT, CDR2 YNNKEL (reference sequence). The CDR3 nucleotides read TGTGCCAGCGAGGCAGCAGGAGGTCAAGCTTTCTTT. Protein: CASEAAGGQAFF.

The J gene is TRBJ2-1, the V gene TRBV24-1; the match to TRBD2 covers 8 bases. The CDR3 is 17 amino acids. In germline, CDR1 is KGHDR, CDR2 SFDVKD. The J segment lost 8 bases and the V segment lost 2 bases, leaving 13 bases of the junction unmatched. The DNA for the CDR3 is TGTGCCACCAGTGATTCCCCATTCAGCGGGAGAGGCGATGAGCAGTTCTTC. Its protein product is CATSDSPFSGRGDEQFF.

The chain uses TRBV19 and TRBJ1-2, with D hard to call. V lost 6 bases to trimming and J lost 0 bases, with 8 bases between them. Germline V lookup: CDR1 LNHDA, CDR2 SQIVND (reference sequence). The CDR3 sequence is 13 residues long. The CDR3 is CASRTVTNYGYTF. DNA for the CDR3: TGTGCCAGTAGAACAGTGACTAACTATGGCTACACCTTC. Based on the CDR3 plus reference TRBV19 and TRBJ1-2, the full variable domain is DGGITQSPKYLFRKEGQNVTLSCEQNLNHDAMYWYRQDPGQGLRLIYYSQIVNDFQKGDIAEGYSVSREKKESFPLTVTSAQKNPTAFYLCASRTVTNYGYTFGSGTRLTVV.

The rearrangement joins TRBV6-2 or TRBV6-3 to TRBJ2-3; a possible D gene is TRBD2 (6 bases). The CDR3 has 14 residues. Germline V gene lookup returns CDR1 MNHEY and CDR2 SVGEGT. V was cut by 5 bases and J by 0 bases, with 9 bases left in between. The CDR3 region has the DNA TGTGCCAGCAGTGACCGGGAGAGCACAGATACGCAGTATTTT. Its protein is CASSDRESTDTQYF.

This chain links TRBV10-3 with TRBJ1-1; possibly TRBD1 for D (5 bases). With 10 bases removed from V and 1 base from J, the gap between germline ends came to 19 bases. Germline V gene lookup returns CDR1 ENHRY and CDR2 SYGVKD. The CDR3 spans 15 residues. CDR3 in DNA: TGTGCCACTCATGGCGGACAAGAGGCGAACACTGAAGCTTTCTTT. Protein: CATHGGQEANTEAFF.

The chain carries TRBV6-1 and TRBJ2-1; 7 bases match TRBD1. V lost 2 bases to trimming and J lost 5 bases; unmatched junction nucleotides: 6. Germline V gene sequence: CDR1 MNHNS, CDR2 SASEGT. This CDR3 has 15 residues. The DNA of the CDR3 is TGTGCCAGCAGTGAATTTGGGGACAGAGACAATGAGCAGTTCTTC. This gives the protein CASSEFGDRDNEQFF.

The V gene is TRBV11-2, the J gene TRBJ1-1; D ambiguous. Germline CDR1 and CDR2: SGHAT and FQNNGV. V was trimmed by 0 bases and J by 6 bases, leaving 14 bases between them. The CDR3 covers 15 residues. This chain's CDR3 is CASSLDGGGFAEAFF. CDR3 DNA sequence: TGTGCCAGCAGCTTAGATGGCGGCGGGTTTGCTGAAGCTTTCTTT.

In DNA, the CDR3 is TGTGCCACCAGTGATCAGCTGGCGGGAGGAGAGGAGACCCAGTACTTC. It is translated as CATSDQLAGGEETQYF. The chain uses TRBV24-1 and TRBJ2-5, with 8 bases matching TRBD2. This CDR3 contains 16 residues. The ends lost 3 bases at V and 5 bases at J; junction bases unmatched: 10. The germline CDR1 and CDR2 sequences are KGHDR and SFDVKD.

This clone has more than one count but fewer than ten. The V call is TRBV27, the J call TRBJ1-2; D may be TRBD1 (5 bases). V shed 8 bases and J shed 4 bases, with 17 bases lying between them. The CDR3 runs to 14 residues. CDR1 is MNHEY and CDR2 is SMNVEV in the germline V gene (reference sequence). The DNA of the CDR3 is TGTGCCAGCGGCGGGGCCAAAAACATCTATGGCTACACCTTC. Encoded protein: CASGGAKNIYGYTF.

This rearrangement joins TRBV5-1 to TRBJ1-3; TRBD1 matches at 8 bases. In germline, CDR1 is SGHRS, CDR2 YFSETQ. This CDR3 is 17 amino acids long. The V gene end was trimmed by 1 base and the J gene end by 0 bases; junction bases not matched to a gene: 6. CDR3 sequence reads: CASSLYPDRGSGNTIYF. CDR3 nucleotide sequence: TGCGCCAGCAGCTTGTACCCCGACAGGGGCTCTGGAAACACCATATATTTT.

The chain has TRBV7-8 and TRBJ1-4, with TRBD1 as a possible D gene (5 bases). CDR1 is SGHVS and CDR2 is FQNEAQ in the germline V gene. This CDR3 is 16 amino acids long. V lost 0 bases, J lost 0 bases, and 8 bases lay in between. CDR3 coding DNA: TGTGCCAGCAGCTTAGCTGGGGCAGCAACTAATGAAAAACTGTTTTTT. Translated: CASSLAGAATNEKLFF. The full variable domain, with the rest looked up from reference TRBV7-8 and TRBJ1-4, is GAGVSQSPRYKVAKRGQDVALRCDPISGHVSLFWYQQALGQGPEFLTYFQNEAQLDKSGLPSDRFFAERPEGSVSTLKIQRTQQEDSAVYLCASSLAGAATNEKLFFGSGTQLSVL.

The chain links TRBV5-1 to TRBJ2-2; no clear D. The CDR3 sequence is 16 residues long. Germline-derived CDR1 and CDR2 are SGHRS and YFSETQ. V was shortened by 0 bases and J by 0 bases, with 9 bases between the two germline ends. The CDR3: CASSLAGGSNTGELFF. CDR3 DNA: TGCGCCAGCAGCTTGGCCGGCGGATCGAACACCGGGGAGCTGTTTTTT.

This sequence joins TRBV5-5 and TRBJ1-3, with 11 bases fitting TRBD1. Per germline, CDR1 SGHKS and CDR2 YYEKEE (reference sequence). V trimming: 1 base; J trimming: 5 bases; junction bases outside the gene matches: 2. The CDR3 has 15 amino acids. CDR3 in DNA: TGTGCCAGCAGCTTGACGGACAGGGGGCGAAACACCATATATTTT. Amino acids: CASSLTDRGRNTIYF.